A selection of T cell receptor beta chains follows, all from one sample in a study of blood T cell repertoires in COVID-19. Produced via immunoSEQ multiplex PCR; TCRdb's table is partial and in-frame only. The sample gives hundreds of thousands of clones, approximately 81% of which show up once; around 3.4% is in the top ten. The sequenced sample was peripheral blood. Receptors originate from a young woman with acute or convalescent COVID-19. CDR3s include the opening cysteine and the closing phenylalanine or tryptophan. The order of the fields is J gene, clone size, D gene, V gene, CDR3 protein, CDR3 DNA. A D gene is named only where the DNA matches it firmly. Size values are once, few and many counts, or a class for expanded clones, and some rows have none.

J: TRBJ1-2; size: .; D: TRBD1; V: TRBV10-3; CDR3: CAIQEGVGTGYFVQDGYTF; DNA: TGTGCCATCCAGGAAGGTGTGGGGACAGGGTACTTTGTCCAGGATGGCTACACCTTC
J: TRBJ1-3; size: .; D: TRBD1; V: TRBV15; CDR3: CATSREGDRIPGNTIYF; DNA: TGTGCCACCAGCAGAGAAGGGGACAGGATACCCGGAAACACCATATATTTT
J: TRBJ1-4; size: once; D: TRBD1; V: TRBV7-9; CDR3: CASSSGQGGTNEKLFF; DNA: TGTGCCAGCAGCTCTGGACAGGGGGGGACTAATGAAAAACTGTTTTTT
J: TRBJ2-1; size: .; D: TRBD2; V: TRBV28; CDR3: CASSTLTGTSGRSYNEQFF; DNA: TGTGCCAGCAGTACCCTGACAGGGACTAGCGGAAGATCCTACAATGAGCAGTTCTTC
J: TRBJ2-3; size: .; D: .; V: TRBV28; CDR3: CASSFGAGSNTDTQYF; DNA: TGTGCCAGCAGTTTTGGGGCGGGGTCCAACACAGATACGCAGTATTTT
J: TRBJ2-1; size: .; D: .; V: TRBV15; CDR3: CATSRDRVTYNEQFF; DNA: TGTGCCACCAGCAGAGACAGGGTCACCTACAATGAGCAGTTCTTC
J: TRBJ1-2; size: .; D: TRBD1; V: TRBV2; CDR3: CASRGTGERYGYTF; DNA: TGTGCCAGCAGGGGGACAGGGGAGCGGTATGGCTACACCTTC
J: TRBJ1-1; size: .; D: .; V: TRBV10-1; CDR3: CASSESRLAGDTEAFF; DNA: TGCGCCAGCAGTGAGTCGAGGTTGGCAGGGGACACTGAAGCTTTCTTT
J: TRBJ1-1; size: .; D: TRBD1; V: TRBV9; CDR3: CASSPRTGRRNTEAFF; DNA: TGTGCCAGCAGCCCCCGGACAGGGCGAAGGAACACTGAAGCTTTCTTT
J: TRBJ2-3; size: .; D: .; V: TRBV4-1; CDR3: CASSQDLTDTQYF; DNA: TGCGCCAGCAGCCAAGATCTAACAGATACGCAGTATTTT
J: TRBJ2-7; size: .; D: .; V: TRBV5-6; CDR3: CASSGLGGEQYF; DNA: TGTGCCAGCAGCGGGTTAGGGGGCGAGCAGTACTTC
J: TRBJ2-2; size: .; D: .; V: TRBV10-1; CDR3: CASSESGRNTGELFF; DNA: TGCGCCAGCAGTGAGTCGGGCCGAAACACCGGGGAGCTGTTTTTT
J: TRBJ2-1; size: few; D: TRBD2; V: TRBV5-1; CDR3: CASSPAGGGREFF; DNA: TGCGCCAGCAGCCCGGCAGGCGGGGGGCGGGAGTTCTTC
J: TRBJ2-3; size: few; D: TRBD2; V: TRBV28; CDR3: CASSLAGDAVDTQYF; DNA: TGTGCCAGCAGTTTAGCGGGAGACGCGGTAGATACGCAGTATTTT